The table lists the clone carrying this T cell receptor beta chain with a few counts. Its antigen remains unidentified. These data originate in a study of cytomegalovirus exposure and HLA in healthy donors. Study results and caveats: According to a later analysis, donors in an Asian-associated ancestry cluster reportedly had fewer N-insertions than the roughly 660-donor mean. Later analysis found that TCR beta chains associated with HLA were more clonally expanded than other, equally common chains. Most sequenced TCRs were rare (though some public TCRs occurred in many donors).

In germline, CDR1 is MDHEN, CDR2 SYDVKM. This CDR3 spans 12 amino acids. The ends lost 5 bases at V and 8 bases at J; junction bases unmatched: 2. The PCR had 60 Vbeta and 13 Jbeta primers. TCRdb keeps only in-frame clones here, not all; method: immunoSEQ multiplex PCR. Of tens of thousands of clones in the sample, 55% to 75% were seen once. The receptor was isolated from a woman in her fifties or sixties in good health and CMV-seropositive. Sequencing input: PBMCs. The chain carries TRBV28 and TRBJ1-2, with TRBD1 matching over 10 bases. CDR3 DNA sequence: TGTGCCAGCAGTCGACAGGGGGCAGGCTACACCTTC. Translating gives CASSRQGAGYTF.